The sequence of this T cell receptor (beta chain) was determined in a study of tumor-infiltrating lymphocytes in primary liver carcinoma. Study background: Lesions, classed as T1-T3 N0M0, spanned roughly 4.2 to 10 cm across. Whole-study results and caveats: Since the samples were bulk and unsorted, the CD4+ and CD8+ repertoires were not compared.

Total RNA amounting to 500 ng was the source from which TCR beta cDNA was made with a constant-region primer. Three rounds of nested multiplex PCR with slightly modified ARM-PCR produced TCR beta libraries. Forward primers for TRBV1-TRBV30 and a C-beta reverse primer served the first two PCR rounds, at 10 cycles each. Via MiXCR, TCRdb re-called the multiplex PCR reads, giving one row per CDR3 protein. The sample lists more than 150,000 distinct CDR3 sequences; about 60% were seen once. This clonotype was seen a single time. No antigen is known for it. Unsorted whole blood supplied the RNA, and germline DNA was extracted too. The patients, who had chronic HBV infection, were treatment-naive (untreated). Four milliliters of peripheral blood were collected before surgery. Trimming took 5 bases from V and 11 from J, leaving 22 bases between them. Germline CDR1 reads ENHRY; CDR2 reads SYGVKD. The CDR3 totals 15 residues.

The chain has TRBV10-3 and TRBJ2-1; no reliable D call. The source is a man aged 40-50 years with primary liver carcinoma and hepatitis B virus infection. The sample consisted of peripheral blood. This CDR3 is CAISTLDNLQYKQFF. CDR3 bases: TGTGCCATCAGTACCCTTGATAATTTACAATACAAGCAGTTCTTC.